This T cell receptor (beta chain) was captured in a study of T cell responses to AZD1222 COVID-19 vaccine. Produced via immunoSEQ multiplex PCR; TCRdb's table is partial and in-frame only. The sample holds about 94,000 clones, approximately 88% seen once. This CDR3 spans 15 amino acids. The junction had 6 bases not matched to a gene; V was cut back by 5 bases and J by 3 bases. In germline, CDR1 is KGHDR, CDR2 SFDVKD. To note about this clone: Antigen: not known.

Broader study findings: Reports indicate that nearly half of spike-specific TCRs are directed at unmutated variant regions. CD4 TCRs associated with vaccination spanned spike, dominating at 160-218 and 743-854. White British donors predominated, females outnumbered males, and clonal diversity was possibly underestimated. Without day 14 samples, only post-peak T cell repertoires were studied.

The sequences come from peripheral blood, collected 28 days after the second AZD1222 dose. This chain connects TRBV24-1 to TRBJ2-1, with 7 bases that match TRBD2. The TCR comes from an adult who received the AZD1222 COVID-19 vaccine. The CDR3 sequence: CATSAPGLHYNEQFF. In nucleotides, the CDR3 is TGTGCCACCAGTGCCCCGGGACTACACTACAATGAGCAGTTCTTC.